Below are 27 T cell receptor beta chains sequenced from a single sample in a study of blood T cell repertoires in COVID-19. Clones were sequenced by immunoSEQ multiplex PCR, and TCRdb holds only the in-frame ones, with some missing. The sample holds around 190,000 clones; 80% to 90% are singletons and the top ten take about 13%. The sequenced material came from peripheral blood. These receptors were collected from a human donor in a cohort sampled during active COVID-19.

This chain connects TRBV4-1 to TRBJ1-4, with D perhaps matching TRBD1 (5 bases). The CDR3 length is 15 residues. Germline V CDR1 and CDR2: MGHRA, YSYEKL. V gave up 6 bases and J gave up 0 bases, with 11 bases separating them. The CDR3 nucleotides read TGCGCCAGCAGGTCACAGGCCGCAACTAATGAAAAACTGTTTTTT. This sequence encodes CASRSQAATNEKLFF.

DNA for the CDR3: TGTGCCAGCAGTTTCAGGGGGCTCCAAAGGAATGGCTACACCTTC. As protein: CASSFRGLQRNGYTF. This sequence joins TRBV27 and TRBJ1-2; 8 nucleotides agree with TRBD1. V lost 3 bases to trimming and J lost 6 bases; unmatched junction nucleotides: 9. Germline V CDR1 and CDR2: MNHEY, SMNVEV (reference sequence). The CDR3 covers 15 residues.

Comments on this clone: One end of the junction fails to match germline, which may point to a read error. This chain links TRBV4-1 with TRBJ2-1, with 8 positions matching TRBD2. The germline CDR1 and CDR2 sequences are MGHRA and YSYEKL. This CDR3 has 15 amino acids. The CDR3 nucleotides read TGCGCCAGCAGACAAGGAGCGGGAGACTACAATGAGCAGTTCTTC. This encodes CASRQGAGDYNEQFF.

The CDR3 region has the DNA TGTGCCAGCTCACCAGGCGGGGGTCCTTCCTACGAGCAGTACTTC. It codes for CASSPGGGPSYEQYF. J is TRBJ2-7 and V is TRBV18; 7 bases map to TRBD2. The ends lost 2 bases at V and 1 base at J; junction bases unmatched: 5. The CDR3 has 15 residues. The germline CDR1 and CDR2 sequences are KGHSH and LQKENI. The full variable domain, its missing parts supplied by reference TRBV18 and TRBJ2-7, is NAGVMQNPRHLVRRRGQEARLRCSPMKGHSHVYWYRQLPEEGLKFMVYLQKENIIDESGMPKERFSAEFPKEGPSILRIQQVVRGDSAAYFCASSPGGGPSYEQYFGPGTRLTVT.

V and J are TRBV19 and TRBJ2-7; 8 bases are a match to TRBD1. CDR1 and CDR2 (germline): LNHDA, SQIVND (reference sequence). The V segment lost 6 bases and the J segment 2 bases; nucleotides outside the gene matches: 9. This CDR3 contains 15 residues. The CDR3 loop reads CASRLQGAPAYEQYF. The CDR3 bases are TGTGCCAGTAGACTTCAGGGGGCGCCCGCCTACGAGCAGTACTTC.

V gene TRBV28 combines with J gene TRBJ2-7, with D tentatively TRBD1 (6 bases). V dropped 6 bases and J dropped 5 bases, with 17 bases sitting between them. In germline, CDR1 is MDHEN, CDR2 SYDVKM. This CDR3 is built from 14 residues. Here the CDR3 reads CASSLDRPGDEQYF. The CDR3 coding sequence is TGTGCCAGCAGCCTCGACAGGCCAGGGGACGAGCAGTACTTC.

The chain employs TRBV7-2 and TRBJ2-7, with 8 bases fitting TRBD1. The germline gives CDR1 SGHTA, CDR2 FQGNSA. V lost 5 bases and J lost 4; bases outside the gene matches: 10. The CDR3 sequence is 15 residues long. The CDR3 sequence: CASSLGTGTFYEQYF. The CDR3 nucleotides are TGTGCCAGCAGCCTGGGGACAGGAACGTTTTACGAGCAGTACTTC.

The chain's CDR3 is CAIKGEGDTEAFF. The DNA for the CDR3 is TGTGCCATCAAGGGCGAAGGGGACACTGAAGCTTTCTTT. The rearrangement joins TRBV10-3 to TRBJ1-1; D is possibly TRBD1 (5 bases). V dropped 7 bases and J dropped 3 bases, with 12 bases sitting between them. Germline V gives CDR1 ENHRY, CDR2 SYGVKD. The CDR3 length is 13 residues.

The chain has TRBV5-6 and TRBJ1-1; D unresolved. Germline V gene data show CDR1 as SGHDT and CDR2 as YYEEEE. This CDR3 has 14 amino acids. V was shortened by 2 bases and J by 6 bases, with 14 bases between the two germline ends. The CDR3 bases are TGTGCCAGCAGCTTTCTTTCTCCGTCCCCTGAAGCTTTCTTT. Translation: CASSFLSPSPEAFF.

V gene TRBV6-6 combines with J gene TRBJ2-7; weak D call: TRBD1 (6 bases). Germline CDR1 MNHNY, CDR2 SVGAGI (reference sequence). V was cut by 5 bases and J by 0 bases, with 11 bases left in between. The CDR3 contains 14 residues. CDR3: CASSTQGTSYEQYF. As DNA, the CDR3 is TGTGCCAGCAGTACCCAGGGGACCTCCTACGAGCAGTACTTC.

This sequence joins TRBV18 and TRBJ2-7; D gene unclear. The V end lost 3 bases, the J end lost 1 base, and 19 bases lay between the germline ends. Germline V gene lookup returns CDR1 KGHSH and CDR2 LQKENI. This CDR3 is built from 17 residues. The CDR3 loop is CASSPSKISSWSYEQYF. CDR3 DNA sequence: TGTGCCAGCTCACCGAGCAAGATTAGTAGCTGGTCCTACGAGCAGTACTTC.

The V and J genes are TRBV28 and TRBJ2-5; 10 nucleotides agree with TRBD1. In germline, CDR1 is MDHEN, CDR2 SYDVKM. Germline trimming cut 5 bases from V and 6 bases from J; bases unmatched to any gene: 12. The CDR3 has 16 amino acids. The CDR3, as DNA: TGTGCCAGCAGTGATCGAGGGACAGGGGTTTTGAAGACCCAGTACTTC. Protein product: CASSDRGTGVLKTQYF.

The rearrangement links TRBV7-8 to TRBJ2-7; unclear D gene. V lost 2 bases and J 1 base, leaving 12 bases between the germline ends. The CDR3 runs 15 residues. Germline V lookup: CDR1 SGHVS, CDR2 FQNEAQ. This CDR3 is CASSLQETNSYEQYF. CDR3 nucleotides: TGTGCCAGCAGCTTACAAGAGACAAATTCCTACGAGCAGTACTTC.

A single count supports this clone. The chain employs TRBV5-1 and TRBJ2-2; a possible D gene is TRBD2 (5 bases). This CDR3 has 15 amino acids. Trimming stripped 0 bases from V and 7 bases from J, with 13 bases between. Germline CDR1 is SGHRS and CDR2 is YFSETQ. The CDR3 is CASSLAPGLHGELFF. The CDR3 DNA follows: TGCGCCAGCAGCTTGGCGCCGGGGTTGCACGGGGAGCTGTTTTTT.

The rearrangement links TRBV19 to TRBJ2-2; TRBD2 matches 9 bases. Germline V gene data show CDR1 as LNHDA and CDR2 as SQIVND (reference sequence). CDR3 length equals 15 residues. The trim removed 4 bases at V and 6 bases at J, leaving 6 bases unmatched. CDR3 in DNA: TGTGCCAGTAGTAGTAGCGGGAGTGGCGCCGGGGAGCTGTTTTTT. This sequence encodes CASSSSGSGAGELFF. Supplemented by reference TRBV19 and TRBJ2-2, the full variable domain reads DGGITQSPKYLFRKEGQNVTLSCEQNLNHDAMYWYRQDPGQGLRLIYYSQIVNDFQKGDIAEGYSVSREKKESFPLTVTSAQKNPTAFYLCASSSSGSGAGELFFGEGSRLTVL.

CDR3 amino acids: CASSRKTALNTEAFF. The DNA of the CDR3 is TGTGCCAGCAGCCGAAAGACAGCTCTGAACACTGAAGCTTTCTTT. The J gene is TRBJ1-1, the V gene TRBV7-6, with a possible D match to TRBD1 (5 bases). The CDR3 extends over 15 amino acids. Germline lookup yields CDR1 SGHVS and CDR2 FNYEAQ. The V end lost 5 bases, the J end lost 0 bases, and 13 bases lay between the germline ends.

V gene TRBV5-4 combines with J gene TRBJ2-5; 10 positions agree with TRBD2. Germline trimming cut 3 bases from V and 2 bases from J; bases unmatched to any gene: 10. The CDR3 covers 17 residues. Germline CDR1 and CDR2: SGHNT and YYREEE (reference sequence). The chain's CDR3 is CASSSTTQRGGQETQYF. In nucleotides, the CDR3 is TGTGCCAGCAGCTCAACGACCCAGCGGGGGGGTCAAGAGACCCAGTACTTC.

The chain has TRBV6-2 or TRBV6-3 and TRBJ2-3; 10 bases align to TRBD2. Germline CDR1 MNHEY, CDR2 SVGEGT. This CDR3 comprises 19 residues. V lost 4 bases, J lost 6 bases, and 19 bases stayed unmatched. This CDR3 is CASSSLQTFSGRRGDTQYF. The DNA of the CDR3 is TGTGCCAGCAGTTCCCTCCAAACCTTTAGCGGGAGGCGAGGCGATACGCAGTATTTT.

The chain employs TRBV30 and TRBJ2-5; D perhaps matches TRBD2 (5 bases). Trimming removed 0 bases at V and 4 bases at J, with 6 bases between. Germline V gene sequence: CDR1 GTSNPN, CDR2 SVGIG (reference sequence). The CDR3 totals 12 residues. CDR3 coding DNA: TGTGCCTGGAGTGTTGGAGGAGAGACCCAGTACTTC. It specifies CAWSVGGETQYF.

This chain links TRBV19 with TRBJ1-5; the D gene is possibly TRBD1 (5 bases). Trimming shortened V by 7 bases and J by 0 bases, and 16 bases separated the two germline ends. The V gene's germline CDR1 is LNHDA and CDR2 SQIVND (reference sequence). This CDR3 spans 16 amino acids. This CDR3 reads CASIGDSPYSNQPQHF. The DNA for the CDR3 is TGTGCCAGTATTGGGGACTCCCCTTATAGCAATCAGCCCCAGCATTTT.

The J gene is TRBJ1-1, the V gene TRBV28; the match to TRBD1 covers 7 bases. The CDR3 is made up of 16 amino acids. The ends lost 4 bases at V and 1 base at J; junction bases unmatched: 9. Germline V lookup: CDR1 MDHEN, CDR2 SYDVKM. CDR3 in amino acids: CASSYYSGQTNTEAFF. The CDR3, as DNA: TGTGCCAGCAGTTACTATTCGGGACAGACGAACACTGAAGCTTTCTTT.

The CDR3: CASSLGQGAVAGELFF. In DNA, the CDR3 is TGTGCCAGCAGCCTCGGACAGGGGGCGGTGGCCGGGGAGCTGTTTTTT. The rearrangement uses TRBV7-2 and TRBJ2-2; 11 positions agree with TRBD1. The ends lost 5 bases at V and 6 bases at J; junction bases unmatched: 8. This CDR3 comprises 16 residues. Germline V gene data show CDR1 as SGHTA and CDR2 as FQGNSA.

This chain connects TRBV18 to TRBJ2-1; 7 nucleotides match TRBD2. The CDR3 consists of 13 residues. The V segment lost 3 bases and the J segment 6 bases; nucleotides outside the gene matches: 2. In germline, CDR1 is KGHSH, CDR2 LQKENI. This CDR3 is CASSPGTINEQFF. The CDR3 bases are TGTGCCAGCTCACCCGGGACTATCAATGAGCAGTTCTTC.

This clone was detected a few times. This chain joins TRBV28 and TRBJ2-7; 9 positions match TRBD1. CDR1 and CDR2 (germline): MDHEN, SYDVKM. The CDR3 runs 15 residues. The J segment lost 3 bases and the V segment lost 6 bases, leaving 9 bases of the junction unmatched. CDR3 sequence: CASRSQRTGDYEQYF. CDR3 sequence (DNA): TGTGCCAGCAGGTCCCAGCGGACAGGGGACTACGAGCAGTACTTC.

This sequence joins TRBV28 and TRBJ2-1; no reliable D call. V lost 1 base, J lost 15 bases, and 31 bases lay in between. In germline, CDR1 is MDHEN, CDR2 SYDVKM. This CDR3 has 18 amino acids. The CDR3 DNA follows: TGTGCCAGCAGTTTATTTTCCCTCGGGTATCGTGGCCCTGATTCCGCGTTCTTC. It translates to CASSLFSLGYRGPDSAFF. Full variable domain (remainder filled in from reference TRBV28 and TRBJ2-1): DVKVTQSSRYLVKRTGEKVFLECVQDMDHENMFWYRQDPGLGLRLIYFSYDVKMKEKGDIPEGYSVSREKKERFSLILESASTNQTSMYLCASSLFSLGYRGPDSAFFGPGTRLTVL.

This clone was seen a single time. The chain links TRBV7-9 to TRBJ2-5, with a tentative D call TRBD2 (5 bases). Trimming took off 4 bases at V and 2 bases at J, with 11 bases between the two ends. CDR1 and CDR2 (germline): SEHNR, FQNEAQ (reference sequence). The CDR3 loop spans 14 amino acids. The CDR3 bases are TGTGCCAGCAGCTCACCCTGGGAGCAAGAGACCCAGTACTTC. Its translation: CASSSPWEQETQYF.

V gene TRBV5-3 combines with J gene TRBJ1-2; D is uncertain. TRBV5-3 is known as an ORF, though its function is uncertain. The CDR3 loop spans 13 amino acids. With 4 bases removed from V and 6 bases from J, the gap between germline ends came to 13 bases. The DNA of the CDR3 is TGTGCCAGAAGCCCGGGGAATTCGGATGGCTACACCTTC. Encoded protein: CARSPGNSDGYTF.